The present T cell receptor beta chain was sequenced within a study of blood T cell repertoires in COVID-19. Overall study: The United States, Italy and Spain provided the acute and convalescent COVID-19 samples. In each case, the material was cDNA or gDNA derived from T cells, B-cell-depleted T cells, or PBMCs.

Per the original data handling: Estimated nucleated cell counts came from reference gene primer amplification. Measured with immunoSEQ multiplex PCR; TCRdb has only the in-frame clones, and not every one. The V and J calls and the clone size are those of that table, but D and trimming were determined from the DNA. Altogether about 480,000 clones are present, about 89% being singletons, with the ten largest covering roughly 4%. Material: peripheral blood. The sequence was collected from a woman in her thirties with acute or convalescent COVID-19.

CDR3 sequence reads: CASSFSNYEQYF. Written as DNA, the CDR3 is TGTGCCAGCAGTTTTTCTAACTACGAGCAGTACTTC. The V and J genes are TRBV28 and TRBJ2-7; D is uncertain. V lost 3 bases and J 3 bases, leaving 6 bases between the germline ends. This CDR3 region has 12 residues. Germline CDR1 is MDHEN and CDR2 is SYDVKM.